The next 29 T cell receptor beta chains were all read from a single sample in a study of graft-versus-host responses after intestinal transplantation. These receptors lack a known antigen. Sequenced by immunoSEQ multiplex PCR; TCRdb stores in-frame clones only, minus some. Of approximately 79,000 clones listed, roughly 80% are singletons. Sequences were derived from unstimulated CD4+ T cells sorted from spleen or lymph node cells, sampled before intestinal transplant. These receptors all come from a human donor who received an intestinal transplant.

This clone showed up just a few times. The V call is TRBV11-1, the J call TRBJ2-3; TRBD1 aligns across 7 bases. CDR1 and CDR2 (germline): SGHAT, FQDESV (reference sequence). This CDR3 is 16 amino acids long. The J segment lost 2 bases and the V segment lost 1 base, leaving 6 bases of the junction unmatched. CDR3 protein: CASSLVGGQPTDTQYF. The CDR3 DNA reads TGTGCCAGCAGCTTAGTTGGGGGACAGCCCACAGATACGCAGTATTTT.

The rearrangement links TRBV10-3 to TRBJ1-2; D gene ambiguous. The germline V gene encodes CDR1 ENHRY and CDR2 SYGVKD. V lost 11 bases and J 6 bases, leaving 13 bases between the germline ends. The length of the CDR3 is 11 residues. In DNA form, the CDR3 reads TGTGCCGCTAACAGTGACCATGGCTACACCTTC. Protein product: CAANSDHGYTF.

The chain links TRBV7-6 to TRBJ2-4; 7 nucleotides align to TRBD2. Germline values: CDR1 SGHVS, CDR2 FNYEAQ. The CDR3 runs 13 residues. V lost 1 base to trimming and J lost 7 bases; unmatched junction nucleotides: 1. The DNA for the CDR3 is TGTGCCAGCAGCTTAGGACTAGCCAACATTCAGTACTTC. Translation gives CASSLGLANIQYF.

The chain uses TRBV2 and TRBJ2-5, with D possibly matching TRBD1 (6 bases). The CDR3 is 13 residues long. The V gene lost 6 bases and the J gene lost 3 bases, with 11 bases spanning the gap. Germline values: CDR1 SNHLY, CDR2 FYNNEI. CDR3 nucleotides: TGTGCCAGCAGCCCCAGGGGCGAAGAGACCCAGTACTTC. It translates to CASSPRGEETQYF.

This chain connects TRBV6-1 to TRBJ1-5; 7 nucleotides line up with TRBD1. J gave up 3 bases and V 2 bases, and 7 bases lay outside the gene matches. The CDR3 sequence is 16 residues long. In germline, CDR1 is MNHNS, CDR2 SASEGT. CDR3 in amino acids: CASSELTGSNNQPQHF. The DNA of the CDR3 is TGTGCCAGCAGTGAACTGACAGGGAGTAACAATCAGCCCCAGCATTTT.

The chain uses TRBV5-1 and TRBJ1-3, with D tentatively TRBD1 (5 bases). CDR1 is SGHRS, CDR2 YFSETQ, per germline. V shed 4 bases and J shed 0 bases, with 14 bases lying between them. This CDR3 region has 16 residues. The DNA of the CDR3 is TGCGCCAGCAGCCCGGGACGGGAGAGCTCTGGAAACACCATATATTTT. This gives the protein CASSPGRESSGNTIYF.

J is TRBJ2-5 and V is TRBV11-2; no clear D gene. The CDR3 consists of 13 residues. CDR1 SGHAT and CDR2 FQNNGV come from the germline V gene. With 1 base removed from V and 2 bases from J, the gap between germline ends came to 5 bases. CDR3 DNA: TGTGCCAGCAGCTTAGGAACACAAGAGACCCAGTACTTC. It codes for CASSLGTQETQYF.

The rearrangement links TRBV29-1 to TRBJ2-3; 10 bases align to TRBD2. J was trimmed by 3 bases and V by 1 base; bases with no gene match: 4. The germline V gene encodes CDR1 SQVTM and CDR2 ANQGSEA. The CDR3 extends over 15 amino acids. CDR3 in amino acids: CSVEGGLASTDTQYF. The CDR3 DNA sequence: TGCAGCGTTGAAGGGGGACTAGCGTCGACAGATACGCAGTATTTT.

The V call is TRBV28, the J call TRBJ1-5, with D uncertain. Germline V lookup: CDR1 MDHEN, CDR2 SYDVKM. With 6 bases removed from V and 4 bases from J, the gap between germline ends came to 10 bases. The CDR3 runs 13 residues. The CDR3 coding sequence is TGTGCCAGCAGCCCGAGACTTAATCAGCCCCAGCATTTT. Protein product: CASSPRLNQPQHF.

CDR3 sequence (DNA): TGTGCCTGCAGGGTTTCAAGCTCCTACAATGAGCAGTTCTTC. Encoded protein: CACRVSSSYNEQFF. V and J are TRBV30 and TRBJ2-1; TRBD1 is a possible D gene (5 bases). The CDR3 is 14 residues long. In germline, CDR1 is GTSNPN, CDR2 SVGIG (reference sequence). V was cut by 6 bases and J by 0 bases, with 12 bases left in between. The full variable domain, with the rest looked up from reference TRBV30 and TRBJ2-1, is SQTIHQWPATLVQPVGSPLSLECTVEGTSNPNLYWYRQAAGRGLQLLFYSVGIGQISSEVPQNLSASRPQDRQFILSSKKLLLSDSGFYLCACRVSSSYNEQFFGPGTRLTVL.

V is TRBV2 and J is TRBJ2-2; D is unresolved. V was shortened by 7 bases and J by 5 bases, with 8 bases between the two germline ends. Germline-derived CDR1 and CDR2 are SNHLY and FYNNEI. The CDR3 contains 12 residues. CDR3 loop: CASNQETGELFF. The CDR3 DNA is TGTGCCAGCAACCAAGAGACCGGGGAGCTGTTTTTT.

This clone was found a few times. The CDR3 DNA is TGTGCCAGCAGCTTCGGTAGGGGAGGTCAGCCCCAGCATTTT. Residues: CASSFGRGGQPQHF. The V call is TRBV7-9, the J call TRBJ1-5, with D perhaps matching TRBD1 (5 bases). V gave up 3 bases and J gave up 6 bases, with 12 bases separating them. This CDR3 has 14 amino acids. Looked up from germline, CDR1 is SEHNR and CDR2 is FQNEAQ (reference sequence).

This chain links TRBV4-1 with TRBJ1-2; TRBD1 agrees at 9 bases. The trim removed 4 bases at V and 5 bases at J, leaving 11 bases unmatched. The V gene's germline CDR1 is MGHRA and CDR2 YSYEKL. The length of the CDR3 is 16 residues. CDR3 nucleotides: TGCGCCAGCAGCCGCGCTACCGGGACAGGGACGTATGGCTACACCTTC. This sequence encodes CASSRATGTGTYGYTF.

This rearrangement joins TRBV29-1 to TRBJ2-1; 10 bases fit TRBD2. Germline V lookup: CDR1 SQVTM, CDR2 ANQGSEA. The CDR3 is 15 residues long. Trimming at V came to 4 bases and at J to 2 bases, leaving 5 bases not matched to a gene. The CDR3 nucleotides read TGCAGCGTTGCTGGGACTAGCGAGACCTACAATGAGCAGTTCTTC. It is translated as CSVAGTSETYNEQFF.

The chain is built from TRBV28 and TRBJ2-3, with 7 bases that match TRBD2. CDR1 and CDR2 from the germline V gene are MDHEN and SYDVKM. This CDR3 is 12 amino acids long. The J segment lost 10 bases and the V segment lost 9 bases, leaving 10 bases of the junction unmatched. The DNA for the CDR3 is TGTGCCAGTCGAGCGGGACTGGGGGCGCAGTATTTT. It yields the protein CASRAGLGAQYF.

The rearrangement uses TRBV11-2 and TRBJ2-1; 8 bases line up with TRBD2. This CDR3 has 14 amino acids. Germline V gene data show CDR1 as SGHAT and CDR2 as FQNNGV. J was trimmed by 8 bases and V by 5 bases; bases with no gene match: 8. The CDR3 is CASSRSGGVYEQFF. CDR3 bases: TGTGCCAGCAGCCGCAGCGGGGGTGTCTATGAGCAGTTCTTC.

This chain links TRBV5-5 with TRBJ1-2, with a tentative D call TRBD1 (5 bases). Trimming pared 0 bases from V and 4 bases from J, leaving 10 bases between. Germline CDR1 and CDR2: SGHKS and YYEKEE (reference sequence). This CDR3 comprises 14 residues. The CDR3 is CASSLEGLSYGYTF. CDR3 nucleotides: TGTGCCAGCAGCTTGGAGGGACTGAGCTATGGCTACACCTTC.

In its sample, this clone was seen once. The V and J genes are TRBV6-6 and TRBJ1-2; D call uncertain. Germline lookup yields CDR1 MNHNY and CDR2 SVGAGI (reference sequence). This CDR3 spans 14 amino acids. The V and J ends lost 7 bases and 4 bases respectively, with 16 bases between them. CDR3 protein: CASITGGAGYGYTF. CDR3 DNA sequence: TGTGCCAGCATTACCGGAGGAGCTGGCTATGGCTACACCTTC.

The gene calls are TRBV9 and TRBJ2-1, with a weak D call TRBD1 (5 bases). The CDR3 length is 15 residues. In germline, CDR1 is SGDLS, CDR2 YYNGEE. The V and J ends lost 0 bases and 4 bases respectively, with 11 bases between them. The CDR3 loop is CASSVGGWLYNEQFF. As DNA, the CDR3 is TGTGCCAGCAGCGTAGGGGGCTGGTTATACAATGAGCAGTTCTTC.

A single count supports this clone. The V gene is TRBV11-2, the J gene TRBJ2-2, with 10 bases fitting TRBD1. The germline CDR1 and CDR2 sequences are SGHAT and FQNNGV. This CDR3 is 16 amino acids long. Trimming cost V 5 bases and J 4 bases; bases outside gene matches: 7. CDR3 sequence: CASSGRRDRGTGELFF. The CDR3 region has the DNA TGTGCCAGCAGCGGGCGAAGGGACAGGGGCACCGGGGAGCTGTTTTTT.

The chain joins TRBV2 to TRBJ2-7, with 9 nucleotides matching TRBD2. Germline-derived CDR1 and CDR2 are SNHLY and FYNNEI. There are 12 residues in the CDR3. J gave up 7 bases and V 6 bases, and 4 bases lay outside the gene matches. The CDR3 protein is CASRWLAGEQYF. CDR3 bases: TGTGCCAGCAGATGGCTAGCGGGGGAGCAGTACTTC.

V usage is TRBV7-9 and J usage is TRBJ1-2; 7 bases are a match to TRBD1. This CDR3 is 13 amino acids long. The germline CDR1 and CDR2 sequences are SEHNR and FQNEAQ (reference sequence). V lost 9 bases and J lost 5; bases outside the gene matches: 9. CDR3 bases: TGTGCCAGTCGGGACAGCGATAAATATGGCTACACCTTC. As protein: CASRDSDKYGYTF.

V is TRBV5-1 and J is TRBJ2-1; the D gene is possibly TRBD2 (6 bases). V was shortened by 6 bases and J by 6 bases, with 10 bases between the two germline ends. This CDR3 has 12 amino acids. CDR1 is SGHRS, CDR2 YFSETQ, per germline. The CDR3 bases are TGCGCCAGCATGGGGGGTATCAATGAGCAGTTCTTC. Its protein is CASMGGINEQFF.

This clone was recorded once. This rearrangement joins TRBV4-2 to TRBJ1-1, with 11 bases matching TRBD1. With V trimmed by 3 bases and J by 4 bases, 10 bases remained unmatched. Germline values: CDR1 LGHNA, CDR2 YNFKEQ. The CDR3 is made up of 17 amino acids. CDR3 DNA: TGTGCCAGCAGCCAGGGGGGGACAGGGGGTTGGGTCACTGAAGCTTTCTTT. Protein sequence: CASSQGGTGGWVTEAFF.

The chain joins TRBV5-1 to TRBJ2-7; 12 bases agree with TRBD2. J was trimmed by 6 bases and V by 4 bases; bases with no gene match: 2. Looked up from germline, CDR1 is SGHRS and CDR2 is YFSETQ. The CDR3 loop spans 13 amino acids. The CDR3 nucleotides read TGCGCCAGCAGCACGGGACTAGCGGGCGAGCAGTACTTC. It codes for CASSTGLAGEQYF.

Concerning this clone: Other nucleotide sequences in the sample specify the same CDR3. The rearrangement links TRBV4-1 to TRBJ2-5; possible D gene TRBD2, 6 bases. V dropped 0 bases and J dropped 5 bases, with 13 bases sitting between them. CDR1 is MGHRA, CDR2 YSYEKL, per germline. CDR3 length equals 15 residues. DNA for the CDR3: TGCGCCAGCAGCCAAGATCTGGGGGACTGGGAGACCCAGTACTTC. Its translation: CASSQDLGDWETQYF.

This clone was counted between two and nine times. The chain has TRBV6-5 and TRBJ1-6, with a weak D call TRBD1 (6 bases). Per the germline V gene, CDR1 is MNHEY and CDR2 is SVGAGI. Trimming stripped 6 bases from V and 10 bases from J, with 13 bases between. The CDR3 has 13 residues. The CDR3 region is CASSPTGISPLHF. CDR3 in DNA: TGTGCCAGCAGCCCAACAGGGATATCACCCCTCCACTTT.

The rearrangement links TRBV6-1 to TRBJ2-3; TRBD1 matches 7 bases. Trimming removed 6 bases from V and 6 bases from J; junction bases left unmatched: 12. CDR3 length: 15 residues. CDR1 is MNHNS and CDR2 is SASEGT in the germline V gene. For the CDR3, the DNA is TGTGCCAGCAGCCTCACAGGGGAGCCGGGGGATACGCAGTATTTT. Its protein is CASSLTGEPGDTQYF.

The chain has TRBV11-1 and TRBJ2-5; 10 bases fit TRBD2. This CDR3 spans 15 amino acids. Unmatched junction bases numbered 9, after V lost 9 bases and J lost 2 bases. Germline loops: CDR1 SGHAT, CDR2 FQDESV (reference sequence). CDR3 nucleotides: TGTGCCAGTAACAGCGGGAGGGGCGAACAAGAGACCCAGTACTTC. The encoded protein is CASNSGRGEQETQYF.